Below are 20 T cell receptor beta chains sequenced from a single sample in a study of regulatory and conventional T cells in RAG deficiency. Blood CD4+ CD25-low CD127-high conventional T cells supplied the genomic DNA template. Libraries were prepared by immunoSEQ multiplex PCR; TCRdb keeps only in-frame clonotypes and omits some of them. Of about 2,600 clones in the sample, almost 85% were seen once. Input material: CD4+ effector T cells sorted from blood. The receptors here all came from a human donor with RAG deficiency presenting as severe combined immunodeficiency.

The CDR3 here is CASSFGTLGVYEQYF. The CDR3 DNA sequence: TGTGCCAGCAGCTTTGGGACATTGGGAGTCTACGAGCAGTACTTC. The chain uses TRBV7-2 and TRBJ2-7; D is perhaps TRBD1 (6 bases). This CDR3 region has 15 residues. Trimming removed 3 bases from V and 3 bases from J, with 15 bases in between. Germline-derived CDR1 and CDR2 are SGHTA and FQGNSA.

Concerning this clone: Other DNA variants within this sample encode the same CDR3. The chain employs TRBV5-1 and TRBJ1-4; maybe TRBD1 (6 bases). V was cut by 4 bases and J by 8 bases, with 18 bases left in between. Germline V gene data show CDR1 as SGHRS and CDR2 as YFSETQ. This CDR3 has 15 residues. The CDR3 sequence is CASSPGAAGLEKLFF. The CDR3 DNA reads TGCGCCAGCAGCCCAGGGGCGGCTGGGTTAGAAAAACTGTTTTTT.

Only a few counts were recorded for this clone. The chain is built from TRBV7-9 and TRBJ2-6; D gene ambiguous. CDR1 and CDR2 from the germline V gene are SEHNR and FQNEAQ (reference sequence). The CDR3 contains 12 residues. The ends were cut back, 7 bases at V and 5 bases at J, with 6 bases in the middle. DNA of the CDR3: TGTGCCAGCACATTCTGGGCCAACGTCCTGACTTTC. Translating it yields CASTFWANVLTF.

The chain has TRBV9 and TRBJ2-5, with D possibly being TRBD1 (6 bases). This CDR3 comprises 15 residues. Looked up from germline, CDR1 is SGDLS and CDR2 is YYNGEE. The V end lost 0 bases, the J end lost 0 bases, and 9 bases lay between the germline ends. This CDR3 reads CASSVGTAYQETQYF. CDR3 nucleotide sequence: TGTGCCAGCAGCGTAGGGACAGCTTACCAAGAGACCCAGTACTTC.

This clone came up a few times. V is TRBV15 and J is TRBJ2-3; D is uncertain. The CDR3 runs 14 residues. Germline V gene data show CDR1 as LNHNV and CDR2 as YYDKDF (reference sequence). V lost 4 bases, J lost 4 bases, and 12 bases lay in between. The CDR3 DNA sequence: TGTGCCACCAGCATCCCCATTGCCCCAGATACGCAGTATTTT. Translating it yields CATSIPIAPDTQYF.

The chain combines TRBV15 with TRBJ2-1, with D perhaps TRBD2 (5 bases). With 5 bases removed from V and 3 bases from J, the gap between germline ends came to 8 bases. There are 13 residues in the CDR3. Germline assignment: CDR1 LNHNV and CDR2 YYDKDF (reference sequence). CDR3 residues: CATSGDYYNEQFF. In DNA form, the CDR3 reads TGTGCCACCAGCGGCGACTACTACAATGAGCAGTTCTTC. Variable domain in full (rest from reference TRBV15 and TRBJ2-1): DAMVIQNPRYQVTQFGKPVTLSCSQTLNHNVMYWYQQKSSQAPKLLFHYYDKDFNNEADTPDNFQSRRPNTSFCFLDIRSPGLGDTAMYLCATSGDYYNEQFFGPGTRLTVL.

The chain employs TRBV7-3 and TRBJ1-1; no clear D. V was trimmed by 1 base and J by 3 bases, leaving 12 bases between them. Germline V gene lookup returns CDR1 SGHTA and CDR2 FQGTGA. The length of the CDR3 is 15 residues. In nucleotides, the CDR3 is TGTGCCAGCAGCTTAAAGGCTGGAGGGTACACTGAAGCTTTCTTT. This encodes CASSLKAGGYTEAFF.

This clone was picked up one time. DNA of the CDR3: TGCGCCAGCAGTACTACGGCAGGATCGCGAAAGACCTATGGCTACACCTTC. Amino acid sequence: CASSTTAGSRKTYGYTF. The rearrangement uses TRBV10-1 and TRBJ1-2; D uncertain. The V and J ends lost 5 bases and 4 bases respectively, with 23 bases between them. Per the germline V gene, CDR1 is WNHNN and CDR2 is SYGVQD (reference sequence). CDR3 length equals 17 residues.

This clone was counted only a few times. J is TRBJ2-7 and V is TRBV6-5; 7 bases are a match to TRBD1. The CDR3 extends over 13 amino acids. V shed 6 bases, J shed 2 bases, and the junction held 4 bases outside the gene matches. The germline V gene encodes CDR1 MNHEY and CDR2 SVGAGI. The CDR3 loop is CASRRDRPYEQYF. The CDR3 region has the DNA TGTGCCAGCAGACGGGACAGACCCTACGAGCAGTACTTC.

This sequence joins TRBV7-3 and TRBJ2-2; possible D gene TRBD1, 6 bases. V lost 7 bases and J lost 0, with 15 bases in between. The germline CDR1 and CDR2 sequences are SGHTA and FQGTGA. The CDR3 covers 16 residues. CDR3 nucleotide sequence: TGTGCCAGCACCGGAACAGGGAACCCGAACACCGGGGAGCTGTTTTTT. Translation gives CASTGTGNPNTGELFF.

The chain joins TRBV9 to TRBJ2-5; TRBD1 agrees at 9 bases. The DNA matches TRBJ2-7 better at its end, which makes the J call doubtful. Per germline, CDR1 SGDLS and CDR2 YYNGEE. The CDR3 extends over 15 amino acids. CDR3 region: CASSVEGQGWYEQYF. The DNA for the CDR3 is TGTGCCAGCAGCGTAGAAGGACAGGGGTGGTACGAGCAGTACTTC.

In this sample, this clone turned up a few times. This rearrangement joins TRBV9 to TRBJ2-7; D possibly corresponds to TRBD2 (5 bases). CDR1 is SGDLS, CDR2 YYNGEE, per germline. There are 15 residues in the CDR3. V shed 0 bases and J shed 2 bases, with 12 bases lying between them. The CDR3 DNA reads TGTGCCAGCAGCGTAGCCTTTACCGGGACCTACGAGCAGTACTTC. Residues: CASSVAFTGTYEQYF.

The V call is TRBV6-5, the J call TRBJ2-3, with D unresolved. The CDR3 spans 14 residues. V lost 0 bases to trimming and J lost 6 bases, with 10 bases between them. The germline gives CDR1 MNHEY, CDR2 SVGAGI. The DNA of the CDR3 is TGTGCCAGCAGTTACTCGAGTGGCAGGGATACGCAGTATTTT. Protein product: CASSYSSGRDTQYF.

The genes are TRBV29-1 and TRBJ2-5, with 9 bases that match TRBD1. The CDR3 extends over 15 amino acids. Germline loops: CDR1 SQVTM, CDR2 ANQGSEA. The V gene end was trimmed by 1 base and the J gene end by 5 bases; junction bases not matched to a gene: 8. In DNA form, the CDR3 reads TGCAGCGTTGAAGGTGGGACAGGGAAGATGGAGACCCAGTACTTC. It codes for CSVEGGTGKMETQYF.

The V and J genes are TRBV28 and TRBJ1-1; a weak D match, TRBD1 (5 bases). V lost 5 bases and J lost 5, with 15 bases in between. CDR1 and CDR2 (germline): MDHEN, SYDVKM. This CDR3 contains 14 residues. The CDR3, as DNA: TGTGCCAGCAGTCGTCTCAGGGAGGGGACTGAAGCTTTCTTT. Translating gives CASSRLREGTEAFF.

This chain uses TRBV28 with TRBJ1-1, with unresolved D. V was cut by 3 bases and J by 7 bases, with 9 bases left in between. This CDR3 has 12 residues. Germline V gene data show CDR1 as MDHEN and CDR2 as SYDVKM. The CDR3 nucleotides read TGTGCCAGCAGTTTTATGGAGGTTGAAGCTTTCTTT. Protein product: CASSFMEVEAFF.

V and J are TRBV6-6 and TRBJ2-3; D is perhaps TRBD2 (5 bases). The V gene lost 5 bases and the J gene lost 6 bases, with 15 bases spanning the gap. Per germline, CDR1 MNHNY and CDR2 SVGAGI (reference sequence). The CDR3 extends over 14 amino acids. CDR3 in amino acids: CASSRALRGDTQYF. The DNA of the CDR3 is TGTGCCAGCAGTCGAGCCTTAAGAGGGGATACGCAGTATTTT.

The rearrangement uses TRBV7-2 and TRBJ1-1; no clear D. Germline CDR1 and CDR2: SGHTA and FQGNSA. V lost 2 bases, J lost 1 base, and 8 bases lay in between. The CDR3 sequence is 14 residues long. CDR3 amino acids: CASSLYGPNTEAFF. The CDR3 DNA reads TGTGCCAGCAGCTTATACGGGCCGAACACTGAAGCTTTCTTT.

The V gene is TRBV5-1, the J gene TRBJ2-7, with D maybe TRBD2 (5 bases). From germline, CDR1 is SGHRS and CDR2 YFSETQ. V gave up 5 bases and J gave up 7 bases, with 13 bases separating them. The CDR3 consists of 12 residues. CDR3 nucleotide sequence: TGCGCCAGCAGTCCCGACCCGGGGGAGCAGTACTTC. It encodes CASSPDPGEQYF.

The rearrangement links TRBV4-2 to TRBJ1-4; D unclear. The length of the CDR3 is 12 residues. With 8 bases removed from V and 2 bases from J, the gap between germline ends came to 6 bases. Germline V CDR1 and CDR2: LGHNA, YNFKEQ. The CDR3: CASGTTNEKLFF. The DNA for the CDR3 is TGTGCCAGCGGAACGACTAATGAAAAACTGTTTTTT.